This T cell receptor (beta chain) was identified during a study of blood T cell repertoires in COVID-19 (dated by TCRdb to about 2020). Some background on the complete study: Samples from collaborators originated in the United States, Italy and Spain and spanned both the acute and convalescent phases of COVID-19. The material from the prospective study consisted of cDNA or gDNA derived from T cells, B-cell-depleted T cells, or PBMCs. Subjects who had been exposed to COVID-19, were actively infected with it, or had recovered from it provided the deeply sampled blood TCRbeta repertoires that made up the dataset. The repertoires were released in a freely available public database intended as a resource for research on the immune response to SARS-CoV-2. Samples came from the ongoing ImmuneRACE study (first 160 participants) plus 1,254 subjects from 6 global collaborators. Sample metadata almost always included a de-identified subject ID, COVID-19 status, age in years and sex. Where available, HLA class I and class II types were obtained from metadata supplied by the sample provider rather than from assay-based typing.

The investigation overall reported the following: The amount of clinical and demographic metadata varied by source and participant and was provided uncurated.

As to this clone: This receptor's antigen is unknown. No per-base quality is available; no much larger clone lies one base away.

TCRbeta CDR3 regions were amplified from genomic DNA by means of the immunoSEQ Assay, a bias-controlled multiplex PCR. The original pipeline was this. The number of nucleated cells in each sample was estimated from the amplification of reference gene primers within the assay. Sequence reads were collapsed and filtered to measure the absolute abundance of every unique TCRbeta CDR3 rearrangement. For each sample, productive Simpson clonality was calculated by taking the square root of Simpson's diversity index across productive rearrangements. In its TCRdb copy, this immuneACCESS table keeps in-frame sequences only and misses some clones. Where compared with another copy, unresolved V genes explain less than half of these, and the others have no known cause. V and J calls and clone size come straight from that table; D and trimming were deduced from the DNA. Within this sample are approximately 230,000 clones, with 88% of them counted one time only. The ten top clones hold over 1.1% of the sample.

Collaborating institutions collected whole blood in K2EDTA tubes following their own protocols. For TCRbeta analysis, collaborators shipped samples as frozen whole blood, isolated PBMCs, or DNA extracted from either of those sample types. From the cysteine up to the phenylalanine, the CDR3 has a length of 14 residues. Only CDR3 DNA is held: 42 bases, read in frame from base 1. V gives up 3 bases and J gives up 5 bases, and the segment between their germline ends measures 14 bases. Based on the germline V gene, the CDR1 and CDR2 sequences are SGHRS and YFSETQ. The sequence was collected from an elderly man with acute or convalescent COVID-19. Here the chain combines TRBV5-1 and TRBJ1-1; TRBD1 is a weak D gene call, 5 bases matching. What was sequenced was peripheral blood. Here is the DNA: TGCGCCAGCAGCTCCCAGGGAGGGCAGACTGAAGCTTTCTTT. It specifies CASSSQGGQTEAFF.